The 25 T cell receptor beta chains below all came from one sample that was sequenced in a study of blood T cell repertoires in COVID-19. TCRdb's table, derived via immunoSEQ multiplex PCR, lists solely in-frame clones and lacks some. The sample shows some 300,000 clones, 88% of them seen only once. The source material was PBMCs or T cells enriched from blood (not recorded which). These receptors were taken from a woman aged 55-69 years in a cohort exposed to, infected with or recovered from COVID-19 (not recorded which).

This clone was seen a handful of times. The CDR3 DNA is TGTGCCAGCAGTCAGCAGGGGCAGCCCCAGCATTTT. Protein product: CASSQQGQPQHF. The rearrangement uses TRBV6-5 and TRBJ1-5, with D perhaps matching TRBD1 (6 bases). Germline loops: CDR1 MNHEY, CDR2 SVGAGI. V was pared by 5 bases and J by 7 bases, with 9 bases between. The CDR3 length is 12 residues.

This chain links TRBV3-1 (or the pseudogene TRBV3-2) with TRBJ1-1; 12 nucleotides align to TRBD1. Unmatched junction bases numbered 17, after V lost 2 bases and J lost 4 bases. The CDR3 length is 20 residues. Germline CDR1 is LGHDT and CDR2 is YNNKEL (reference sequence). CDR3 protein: CASSQKRGNRDRGQSTEAFF. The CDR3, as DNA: TGTGCCAGCAGCCAAAAGAGGGGAAATCGGGACAGGGGGCAGAGCACTGAAGCTTTCTTT.

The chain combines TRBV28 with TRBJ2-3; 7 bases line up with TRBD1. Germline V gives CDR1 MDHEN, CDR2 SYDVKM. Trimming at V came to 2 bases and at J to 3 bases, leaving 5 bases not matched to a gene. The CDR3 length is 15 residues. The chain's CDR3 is CASSLVDRETDTQYF. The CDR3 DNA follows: TGTGCCAGCAGTTTAGTCGACAGGGAGACAGATACGCAGTATTTT.

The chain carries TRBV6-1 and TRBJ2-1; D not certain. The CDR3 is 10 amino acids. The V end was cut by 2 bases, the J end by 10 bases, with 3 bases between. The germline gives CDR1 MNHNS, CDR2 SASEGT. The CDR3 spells CASSEREQFF. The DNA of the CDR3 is TGTGCCAGCAGTGAACGGGAGCAGTTCTTC.

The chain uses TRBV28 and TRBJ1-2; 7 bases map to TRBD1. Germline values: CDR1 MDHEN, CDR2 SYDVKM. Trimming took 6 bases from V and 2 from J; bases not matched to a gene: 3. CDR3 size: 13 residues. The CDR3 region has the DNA TGTGCCAGCAGACCGGGACAGAACTATGGCTACACCTTC. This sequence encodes CASRPGQNYGYTF.

The CDR3 DNA reads TGTGCCAGCAGTTTAGGGGACAGGGATGGCTACACCTTC. Its translation is CASSLGDRDGYTF. The J gene is TRBJ1-2, the V gene TRBV28; TRBD1 agrees at 9 bases. The CDR3 has 13 amino acids. Unmatched junction bases numbered 1, after V lost 2 bases and J lost 6 bases. CDR1 MDHEN and CDR2 SYDVKM come from the germline V gene.

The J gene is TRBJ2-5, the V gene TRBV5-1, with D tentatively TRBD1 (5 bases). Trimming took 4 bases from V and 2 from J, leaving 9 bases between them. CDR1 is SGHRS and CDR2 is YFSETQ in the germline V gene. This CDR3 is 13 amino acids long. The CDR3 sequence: CASSGHSQETQYF. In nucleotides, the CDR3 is TGCGCCAGCAGCGGACACAGTCAAGAGACCCAGTACTTC.

CDR3 loop: CASSLTSGRELGEQFF. The DNA of the CDR3 is TGTGCCAGCAGCTTGACTAGCGGGAGAGAACTGGGTGAGCAGTTCTTC. This rearrangement joins TRBV7-2 to TRBJ2-1; 12 bases match TRBD2. Germline CDR1 reads SGHTA; CDR2 reads FQGNSA. The ends lost 3 bases at V and 9 bases at J; junction bases unmatched: 9. The CDR3 has 16 residues. The full variable domain, in which reference TRBV7-2 and TRBJ2-1 provide the parts outside the CDR3, is GAGVSQSPSNKVTEKGKDVELRCDPISGHTALYWYRQSLGQGLEFLIYFQGNSAPDKSGLPSDRFSAERTGGSVSTLTIQRTQQEDSAVYLCASSLTSGRELGEQFFGPGTRLTVL.

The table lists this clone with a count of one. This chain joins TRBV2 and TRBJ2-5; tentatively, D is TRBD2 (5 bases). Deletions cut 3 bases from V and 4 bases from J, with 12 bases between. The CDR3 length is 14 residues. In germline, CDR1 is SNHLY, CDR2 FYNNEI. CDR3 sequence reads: CASSEKRLGETQYF. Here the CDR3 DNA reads TGTGCCAGCAGTGAGAAGCGGCTGGGAGAGACCCAGTACTTC.

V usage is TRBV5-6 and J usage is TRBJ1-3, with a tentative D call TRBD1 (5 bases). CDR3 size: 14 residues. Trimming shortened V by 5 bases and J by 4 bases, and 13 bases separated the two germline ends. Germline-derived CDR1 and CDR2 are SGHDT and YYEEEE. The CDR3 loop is CASRPRGRGNTIYF. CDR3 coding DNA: TGTGCCAGCAGGCCTCGGGGGAGGGGAAACACCATATATTTT.

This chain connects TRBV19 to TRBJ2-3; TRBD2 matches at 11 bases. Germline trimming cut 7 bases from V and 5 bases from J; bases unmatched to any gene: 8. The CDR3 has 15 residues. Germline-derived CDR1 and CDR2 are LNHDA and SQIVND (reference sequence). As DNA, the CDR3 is TGTGCCAGTACCCCAATAGCGGGAGGGGGAGATACGCAGTATTTT. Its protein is CASTPIAGGGDTQYF.

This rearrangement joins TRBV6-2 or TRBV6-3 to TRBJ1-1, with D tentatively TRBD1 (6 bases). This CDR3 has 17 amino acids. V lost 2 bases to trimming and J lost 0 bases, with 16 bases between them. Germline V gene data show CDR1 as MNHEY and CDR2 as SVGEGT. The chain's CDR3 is CASSYMVRTVLNTEAFF. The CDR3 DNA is TGTGCCAGCAGTTACATGGTACGGACAGTTTTGAACACTGAAGCTTTCTTT.

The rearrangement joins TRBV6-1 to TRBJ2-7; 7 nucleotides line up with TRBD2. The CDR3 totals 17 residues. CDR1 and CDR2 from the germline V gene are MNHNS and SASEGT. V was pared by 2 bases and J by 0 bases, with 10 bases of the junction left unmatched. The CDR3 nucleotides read TGTGCCAGCAGTGAACCCTTTGGTGGGAGGGGCTCCTACGAGCAGTACTTC. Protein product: CASSEPFGGRGSYEQYF.

The CDR3 bases are TGTGCCAGCTCACAGGACAGGGATCAGCCCCAGCATTTT. Translated, it gives CASSQDRDQPQHF. J is TRBJ1-5 and V is TRBV18, with TRBD1 identical over 8 bases. CDR3 length equals 13 residues. J lost 5 bases, V lost 4 bases, and 1 base had no gene match. CDR1 is KGHSH and CDR2 is LQKENI in the germline V gene.

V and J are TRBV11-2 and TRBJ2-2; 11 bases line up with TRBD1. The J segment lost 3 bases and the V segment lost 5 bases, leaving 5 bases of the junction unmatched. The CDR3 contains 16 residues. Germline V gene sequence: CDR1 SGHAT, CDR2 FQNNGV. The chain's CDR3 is CASSLRGQGDTGELFF. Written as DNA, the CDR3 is TGTGCCAGCAGCCTAAGGGGACAGGGGGACACCGGGGAGCTGTTTTTT.

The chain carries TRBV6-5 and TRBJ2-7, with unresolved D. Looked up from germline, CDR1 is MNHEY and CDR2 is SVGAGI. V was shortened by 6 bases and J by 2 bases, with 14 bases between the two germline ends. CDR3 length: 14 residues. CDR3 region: CASSWHQKPYEQYF. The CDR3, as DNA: TGTGCCAGCAGCTGGCATCAAAAACCCTACGAGCAGTACTTC.

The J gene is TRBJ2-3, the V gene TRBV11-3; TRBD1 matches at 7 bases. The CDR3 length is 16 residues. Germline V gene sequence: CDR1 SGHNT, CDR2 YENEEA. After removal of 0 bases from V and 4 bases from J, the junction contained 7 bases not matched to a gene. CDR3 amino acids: CASSLEGTGEADTQYF. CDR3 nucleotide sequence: TGTGCCAGCAGCTTAGAGGGTACAGGGGAAGCAGATACGCAGTATTTT.

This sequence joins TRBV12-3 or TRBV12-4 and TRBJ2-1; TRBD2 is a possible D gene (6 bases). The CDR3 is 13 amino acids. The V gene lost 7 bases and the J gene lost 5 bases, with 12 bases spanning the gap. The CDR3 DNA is TGTGCCAGCACCCGGGACTTCAACAATGAGCAGTTCTTC. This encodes CASTRDFNNEQFF.

As DNA, the CDR3 is TGTGCCAGCAGACCCGCGGGAGATCTGCATGAGCAGTTCTTC. Translation gives CASRPAGDLHEQFF. The V gene is TRBV2, the J gene TRBJ2-1; TRBD2 aligns across 7 bases. Germline V lookup: CDR1 SNHLY, CDR2 FYNNEI. J was trimmed by 8 bases and V by 6 bases; bases with no gene match: 10. The CDR3 length is 14 residues.

Here the CDR3 reads CASSSQGLGNTEAFF. CDR3 bases: TGCGCCAGCAGCTCGCAGGGTTTAGGGAACACTGAAGCTTTCTTT. This chain joins TRBV5-1 and TRBJ1-1; TRBD1 is a possible D gene (5 bases). The CDR3 has 15 amino acids. The ends were cut back, 3 bases at V and 1 base at J, with 13 bases in the middle. From germline, CDR1 is SGHRS and CDR2 YFSETQ.

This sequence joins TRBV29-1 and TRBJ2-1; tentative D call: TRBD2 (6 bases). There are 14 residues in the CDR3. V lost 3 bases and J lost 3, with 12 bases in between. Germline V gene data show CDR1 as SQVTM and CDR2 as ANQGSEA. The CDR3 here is CSVEGGYNYNEQFF. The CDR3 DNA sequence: TGCAGCGTTGAGGGAGGCTATAACTACAATGAGCAGTTCTTC.

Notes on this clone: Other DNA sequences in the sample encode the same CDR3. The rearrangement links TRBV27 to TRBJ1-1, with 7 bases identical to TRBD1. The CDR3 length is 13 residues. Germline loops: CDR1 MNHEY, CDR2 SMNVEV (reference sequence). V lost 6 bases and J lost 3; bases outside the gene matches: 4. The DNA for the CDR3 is TGTGCCAGCAGCCTTCAGGGGGACACTGAAGCTTTCTTT. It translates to CASSLQGDTEAFF.

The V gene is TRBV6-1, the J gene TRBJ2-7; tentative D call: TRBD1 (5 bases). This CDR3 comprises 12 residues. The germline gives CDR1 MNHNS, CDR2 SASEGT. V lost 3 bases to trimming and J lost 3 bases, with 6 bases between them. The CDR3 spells CASSDRVYEQYF. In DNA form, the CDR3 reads TGTGCCAGCAGTGACAGGGTCTACGAGCAGTACTTC.

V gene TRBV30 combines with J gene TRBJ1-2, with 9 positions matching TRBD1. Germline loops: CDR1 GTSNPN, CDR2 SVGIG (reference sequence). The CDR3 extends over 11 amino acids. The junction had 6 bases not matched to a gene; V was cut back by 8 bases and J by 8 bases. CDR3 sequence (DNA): TGTGCCGGTGACAGGGGGTTCGGCTACACCTTC. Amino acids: CAGDRGFGYTF.

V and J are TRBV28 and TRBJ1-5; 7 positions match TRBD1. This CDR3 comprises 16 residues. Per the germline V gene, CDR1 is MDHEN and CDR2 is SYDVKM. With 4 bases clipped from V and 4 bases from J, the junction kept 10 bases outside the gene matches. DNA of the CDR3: TGTGCCAGCAGTTACTTCGGACAGGATGCGAATCAGCCCCAGCATTTT. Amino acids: CASSYFGQDANQPQHF.